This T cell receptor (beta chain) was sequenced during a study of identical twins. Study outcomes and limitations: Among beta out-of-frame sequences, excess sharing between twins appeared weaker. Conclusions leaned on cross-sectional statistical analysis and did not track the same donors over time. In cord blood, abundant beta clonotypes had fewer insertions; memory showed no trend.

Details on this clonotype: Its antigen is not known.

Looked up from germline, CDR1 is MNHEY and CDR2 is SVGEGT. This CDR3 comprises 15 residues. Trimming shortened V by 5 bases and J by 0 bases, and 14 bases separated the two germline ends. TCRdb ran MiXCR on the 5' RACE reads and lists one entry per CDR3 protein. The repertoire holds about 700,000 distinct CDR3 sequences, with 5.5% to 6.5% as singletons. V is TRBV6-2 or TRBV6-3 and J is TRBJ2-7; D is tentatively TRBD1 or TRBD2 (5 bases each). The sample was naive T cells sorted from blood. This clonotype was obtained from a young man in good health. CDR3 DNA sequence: TGTGCCAGCAGTCAGTCACGGGACGCCTCCTACGAGCAGTACTTC. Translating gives CASSQSRDASYEQYF.